Below, 18 T cell receptor beta chains from the same sample are listed, as sequenced in a study of blood T cell repertoires in COVID-19. The data were produced by immunoSEQ multiplex PCR, yet TCRdb's version contains in-frame clones alone and is incomplete. Among under 300,000 clones, about 91% were seen once, and the ten largest hold approximately 2.3%. What was sequenced was PBMCs or T cells enriched from blood (not recorded which). All receptors derive from a woman in her thirties or forties with acute COVID-19.

This clone was observed a few times. The chain combines TRBV7-8 with TRBJ1-5, with TRBD1 as a possible D gene (5 bases). The CDR3 consists of 16 residues. Trimming stripped 2 bases from V and 0 bases from J, with 11 bases between. Germline V gene lookup returns CDR1 SGHVS and CDR2 FQNEAQ. CDR3 in amino acids: CASSLRGEISNQPQHF. The CDR3 nucleotides read TGTGCCAGCAGCTTAAGGGGCGAAATTAGCAATCAGCCCCAGCATTTT.

V and J are TRBV2 and TRBJ2-1; TRBD2 aligns across 9 bases. This CDR3 has 16 residues. Germline CDR1 is SNHLY and CDR2 is FYNNEI. With V trimmed by 6 bases and J by 3 bases, 9 bases remained unmatched. In DNA form, the CDR3 reads TGTGCCAGCAGCGTACTTGCGGGAGGGTTCTACAATGAGCAGTTCTTC. It is translated as CASSVLAGGFYNEQFF.

The DNA for the CDR3 is TGCAGTGCTAGTCCTGGACAGGGAGGTAATCAGCCCCAGCATTTT. This encodes CSASPGQGGNQPQHF. The chain is built from TRBV20-1 and TRBJ1-5; 8 positions agree with TRBD1. The CDR3 consists of 15 residues. After removal of 3 bases from V and 4 bases from J, the junction contained 8 bases not matched to a gene. Per the germline V gene, CDR1 is DFQATT and CDR2 is SNEGSKA (reference sequence).

The V call is TRBV24-1, the J call TRBJ2-1; the match to TRBD2 covers 14 bases. V lost 3 bases, J lost 6 bases, and 3 bases stayed unmatched. This CDR3 comprises 16 residues. Per the germline V gene, CDR1 is KGHDR and CDR2 is SFDVKD. CDR3 region: CATSDLGLAGVNEQFF. DNA of the CDR3: TGTGCCACCAGTGATCTGGGACTAGCGGGAGTCAATGAGCAGTTCTTC.

The chain employs TRBV29-1 and TRBJ1-1; D perhaps matches TRBD1 (5 bases). CDR3 length: 14 amino acids. CDR1 and CDR2 (germline): SQVTM, ANQGSEA. The V gene lost 4 bases and the J gene lost 1 base, with 13 bases spanning the gap. CDR3 amino acids: CSVGALGRNTEAFF. CDR3 in DNA: TGCAGCGTTGGCGCCCTGGGGCGGAACACTGAAGCTTTCTTT. Using reference TRBV29-1 and TRBJ1-1 for the parts outside the CDR3, the full variable domain is SAVISQKPSRDICQRGTSLTIQCQVDSQVTMMFWYRQQPGQSLTLIATANQGSEATYESGFVIDKFPISRPNLTFSTLTVSNMSPEDSSIYLCSVGALGRNTEAFFGQGTRLTVV.

The chain links TRBV6-5 to TRBJ1-1; 7 nucleotides align to TRBD1. V lost 5 bases, J lost 2 bases, and 5 bases stayed unmatched. The CDR3 sequence is 14 residues long. Germline V gene data show CDR1 as MNHEY and CDR2 as SVGAGI. The CDR3: CASSTRTGNTEAFF. The CDR3 bases are TGTGCCAGCAGTACGCGGACAGGAAACACTGAAGCTTTCTTT.

This CDR3 is CASSLGRETGTSGYEQYV. CDR3 nucleotides: TGTGCCAGCAGCTTAGGTCGGGAGACCGGGACTAGCGGTTACGAGCAGTACGTC. This rearrangement joins TRBV7-8 to TRBJ2-7; the match to TRBD2 covers 11 bases. This CDR3 has 18 residues. Trimming took 1 base from V and 4 from J; bases not matched to a gene: 12. The germline V gene has CDR1 SGHVS and CDR2 FQNEAQ.

This chain uses TRBV6-5 with TRBJ1-2, with TRBD1 as a possible D gene (6 bases). V lost 6 bases and J lost 0, with 14 bases in between. Germline assignment: CDR1 MNHEY and CDR2 SVGAGI. The CDR3 sequence is 15 residues long. The CDR3 spells CASSPQGSANYGYTF. The CDR3 DNA follows: TGTGCCAGCAGCCCCCAGGGGTCGGCTAACTATGGCTACACCTTC.

This chain links TRBV7-2 with TRBJ1-4, with unresolved D. Per germline, CDR1 SGHTA and CDR2 FQGNSA. V was clipped by 5 bases and J by 5 bases, with 9 bases between them. CDR3 size: 13 residues. The CDR3 is CASSPFGNEKLFF. DNA of the CDR3: TGTGCCAGCAGCCCCTTTGGCAATGAAAAACTGTTTTTT.

This clone has only one observation. The chain is built from TRBV7-2 and TRBJ2-5; TRBD2 is a possible D gene (6 bases). In germline, CDR1 is SGHTA, CDR2 FQGNSA. V was cut by 1 base and J by 5 bases, with 8 bases left in between. This CDR3 is 13 amino acids long. The CDR3 DNA reads as TGTGCCAGCAGCTTAGAAGGGAGGGAGACCCAGTACTTC. Translation: CASSLEGRETQYF. Filled out from reference TRBV7-2 and TRBJ2-5, the complete variable domain reads GAGVSQSPSNKVTEKGKDVELRCDPISGHTALYWYRQSLGQGLEFLIYFQGNSAPDKSGLPSDRFSAERTGGSVSTLTIQRTQQEDSAVYLCASSLEGRETQYFGPGTRLLVL.

This rearrangement joins TRBV9 to TRBJ2-1; 11 bases map to TRBD2. The CDR3 extends over 17 amino acids. Per germline, CDR1 SGDLS and CDR2 YYNGEE. Trimming took 1 base from V and 6 from J; bases not matched to a gene: 9. The CDR3 nucleotides read TGTGCCAGCAGCGTATGGGCTAGCGGGGGGAGGCGCAATGAGCAGTTCTTC. This gives the protein CASSVWASGGRRNEQFF.

CDR3 region: CASSTGQPQETQYF. DNA of the CDR3: TGCGCCAGCAGCACGGGACAGCCCCAAGAGACCCAGTACTTC. The chain couples TRBV5-1 to TRBJ2-5, with 7 bases aligning to TRBD1. Trimming removed 4 bases from V and 1 base from J; junction bases left unmatched: 4. This CDR3 spans 14 amino acids. In germline, CDR1 is SGHRS, CDR2 YFSETQ.

The chain employs TRBV7-6 and TRBJ1-1; the D is unclear. Germline V lookup: CDR1 SGHVS, CDR2 FNYEAQ. Trimming took 1 base from V and 1 from J, leaving 4 bases between them. This CDR3 is built from 13 residues. The CDR3, as DNA: TGTGCCAGCAGCTTAGGACAGAACACTGAAGCTTTCTTT. Its translation: CASSLGQNTEAFF.

The genes are TRBV9 and TRBJ1-1; the D gene is possibly TRBD1 (5 bases). The V end lost 0 bases, the J end lost 1 base, and 16 bases lay between the germline ends. This CDR3 is 17 amino acids long. Germline V gives CDR1 SGDLS, CDR2 YYNGEE. The CDR3 loop is CASSVGGRGRGNTEAFF. The CDR3 DNA is TGTGCCAGCAGCGTAGGTGGTAGGGGCAGAGGGAACACTGAAGCTTTCTTT.

This sequence joins TRBV5-4 and TRBJ2-1; TRBD2 aligns across 7 bases. The germline gives CDR1 SGHNT, CDR2 YYREEE (reference sequence). Trimming took 3 bases from V and 10 from J; bases not matched to a gene: 7. The CDR3 totals 13 residues. The CDR3 DNA reads as TGTGCCAGCAGCTCCAATAGCGGGTGGGAGCAGTTCTTC. Protein sequence: CASSSNSGWEQFF.

V usage is TRBV30 and J usage is TRBJ1-2; D might be TRBD1 (6 bases). Germline assignment: CDR1 GTSNPN and CDR2 SVGIG (reference sequence). The CDR3 is made up of 15 amino acids. Deletions cut 0 bases from V and 3 bases from J, with 14 bases between. The CDR3 DNA reads as TGTGCCTGGAGTGTAACGCGGGGGGCGGACTATGGCTACACCTTC. This encodes CAWSVTRGADYGYTF.

V and J are TRBV15 and TRBJ1-6; 9 bases are shared with TRBD1. This CDR3 comprises 15 residues. Germline V gives CDR1 LNHNV, CDR2 YYDKDF (reference sequence). Losses at the gene ends were 1 base for V and 8 bases for J; bases not matched to a gene: 3. The CDR3 DNA reads as TGTGCCACCAGCAGAGCGGGACAGGGAGATTCACCCCTCCACTTT. Its translation: CATSRAGQGDSPLHF.

Here the CDR3 reads CASSHAGRSYNSPLHF. The DNA for the CDR3 is TGCGCCAGCAGCCATGCCGGGAGATCCTATAATTCACCCCTCCACTTT. The genes are TRBV4-3 and TRBJ1-6; D unresolved. This CDR3 contains 16 residues. CDR1 and CDR2 (germline): LGHNA, YSLEER. Trimming removed 3 bases at V and 1 base at J, with 10 bases between.